This T cell receptor (beta chain) was documented in a study of T cells in Graves' hyperthyroidism and ophthalmopathy. Study overall: Pretreatment peripheral blood was obtained at initial diagnosis.

This clonotype was seen many times. The diagnoses drew upon clinical symptoms, serum thyroxine and TRAb, thyroid ultrasound and orbital computed tomography. Under 12 ml fresh peripheral blood yielded the PBMCs. Trimming took 2 bases from V and 7 from J; bases not matched to a gene: 7. This CDR3 is 16 amino acids long. TCR beta CDR3 regions were amplified from RNA. An initial round of RT-PCR targeting the TCR CDR3 relied on the HTBI primer set. TCRdb used MiXCR to reprocess the multiplex PCR reads, holding one entry per CDR3 protein. This sample has 460,000 or so distinct CDR3 sequences; approximately 15% occur once, and the top ten carry less than 20%.

The chain has TRBV12-3 or TRBV12-4 and TRBJ2-2; 10 bases map to TRBD2. The material sequenced was blood. The clonotype originates from a woman aged 18-30 years with Graves' hyperthyroidism. The CDR3 here is CASSLIAGGSVGELFF. The CDR3 DNA reads TGTGCCAGCAGTTTAATAGCGGGAGGCTCCGTCGGGGAGCTGTTTTTT.